The subject of this entry is one TCR beta chain. Its matching antigen is unknown. Per the germline V gene, CDR1 is SGHTA and CDR2 is FQGNSA. CDR3 length: 13 amino acids. V lost 5 bases and J 5 bases, leaving 12 bases between the germline ends. The data were taken from a study of spatial heterogeneity in lung cancer. Noted time point: sample taken at primary tumor resection. No cell sorting; template was whole RNA from tumor, lung tissue or PBMC. Single TCR cDNA molecules each had their own unique molecular identifier. Each CDR3 protein is one row after TCRdb ran MiXCR on the 5' RACE reads. The sample contains 3,500 to 4,500 distinct CDR3 sequences, roughly 5.4% of which appear only once. General study findings and limits: Higher tumor mutation counts went along with higher counts of expanded intratumoral alpha and beta TCRs.

The sample consisted of lung tumor tissue, taken at surgery. The chain uses TRBV7-2 and TRBJ1-1; unclear D gene. This receptor was obtained from a female donor with early-stage non-small cell lung cancer. In nucleotides, the CDR3 is TGTGCCAGCAGCCGGCAGTTGAGTACTGAAGCTTTCTTT. Amino acid sequence: CASSRQLSTEAFF.